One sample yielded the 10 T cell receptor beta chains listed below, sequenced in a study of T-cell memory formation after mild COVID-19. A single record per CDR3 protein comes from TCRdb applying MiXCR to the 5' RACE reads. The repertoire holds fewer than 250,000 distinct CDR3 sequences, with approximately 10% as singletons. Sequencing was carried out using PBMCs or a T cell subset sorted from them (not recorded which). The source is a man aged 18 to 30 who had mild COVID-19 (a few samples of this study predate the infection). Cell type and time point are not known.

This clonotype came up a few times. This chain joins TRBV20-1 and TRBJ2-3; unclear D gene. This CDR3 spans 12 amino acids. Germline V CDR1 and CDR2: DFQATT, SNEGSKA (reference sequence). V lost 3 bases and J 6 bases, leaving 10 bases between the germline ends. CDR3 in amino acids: CSASQPADTQYF. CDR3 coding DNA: TGCAGTGCTAGCCAACCGGCGGATACGCAGTATTTT.

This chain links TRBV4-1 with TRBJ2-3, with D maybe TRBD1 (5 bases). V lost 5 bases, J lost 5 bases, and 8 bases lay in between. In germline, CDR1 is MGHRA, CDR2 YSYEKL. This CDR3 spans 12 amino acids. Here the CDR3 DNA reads TGCGCCAGCAGCGGGGCCGGAGATACGCAGTATTTT. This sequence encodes CASSGAGDTQYF.

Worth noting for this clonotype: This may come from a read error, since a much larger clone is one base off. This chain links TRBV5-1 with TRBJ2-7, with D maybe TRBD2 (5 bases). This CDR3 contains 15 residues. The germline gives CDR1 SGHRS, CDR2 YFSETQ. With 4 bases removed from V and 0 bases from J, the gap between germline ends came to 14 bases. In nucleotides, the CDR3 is TGCGCCAGCAGCCCGGGGATTTGGAGCTCCTACGAGCAGTACTTC. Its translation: CASSPGIWSSYEQYF.

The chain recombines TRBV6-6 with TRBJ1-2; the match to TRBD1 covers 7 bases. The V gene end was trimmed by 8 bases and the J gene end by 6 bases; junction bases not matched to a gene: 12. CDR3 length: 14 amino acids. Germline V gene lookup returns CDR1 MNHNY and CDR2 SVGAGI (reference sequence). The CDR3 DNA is TGTGCCAGCTTCCCCACCGACAGGGACGATGGCTACACCTTC. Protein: CASFPTDRDDGYTF.

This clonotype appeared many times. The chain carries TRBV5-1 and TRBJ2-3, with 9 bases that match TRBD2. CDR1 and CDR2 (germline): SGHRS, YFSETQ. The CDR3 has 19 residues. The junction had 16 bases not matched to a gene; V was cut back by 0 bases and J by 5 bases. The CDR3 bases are TGCGCCAGCAGCTTGGGAGTCGCCTTTAGCGGGGGCCAGGGAGATACGCAGTATTTT. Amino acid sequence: CASSLGVAFSGGQGDTQYF.

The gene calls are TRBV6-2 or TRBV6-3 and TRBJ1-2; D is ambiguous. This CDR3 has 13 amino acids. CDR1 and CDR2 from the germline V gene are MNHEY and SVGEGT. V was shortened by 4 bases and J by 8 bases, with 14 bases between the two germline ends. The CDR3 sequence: CASSFDEGRGYTF. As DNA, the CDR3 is TGTGCCAGCAGTTTCGACGAAGGGCGAGGCTACACCTTC.

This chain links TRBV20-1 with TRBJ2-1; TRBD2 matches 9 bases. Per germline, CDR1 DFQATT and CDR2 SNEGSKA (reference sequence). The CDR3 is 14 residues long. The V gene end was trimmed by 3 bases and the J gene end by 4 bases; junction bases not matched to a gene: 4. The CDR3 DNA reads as TGCAGTGCTAGGGACCTAGCGGGGTACAATGAGCAGTTCTTC. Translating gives CSARDLAGYNEQFF.

The CDR3 nucleotides are TGTGCCATCAGGGAGGGACTAGCGGGGGGTGAGCAGTTCTTC. This sequence encodes CAIREGLAGGEQFF. The rearrangement uses TRBV10-3 and TRBJ2-1, with 15 bases aligning to TRBD2. Germline trimming cut 6 bases from V and 9 bases from J; bases unmatched to any gene: 3. The CDR3 has 14 amino acids. The germline V gene encodes CDR1 ENHRY and CDR2 SYGVKD.

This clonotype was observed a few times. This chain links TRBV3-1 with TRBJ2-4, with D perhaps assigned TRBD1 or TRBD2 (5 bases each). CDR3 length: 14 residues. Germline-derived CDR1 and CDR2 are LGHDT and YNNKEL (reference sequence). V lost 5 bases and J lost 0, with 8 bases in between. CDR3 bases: TGTGCCAGCAGCTATGGGACAGCCAAAAACATTCAGTACTTC. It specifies CASSYGTAKNIQYF.

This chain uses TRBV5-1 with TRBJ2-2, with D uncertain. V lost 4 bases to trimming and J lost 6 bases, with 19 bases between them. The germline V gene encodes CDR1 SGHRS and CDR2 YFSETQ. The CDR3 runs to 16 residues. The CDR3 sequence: CASSLSVAEPPGELFF. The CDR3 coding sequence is TGCGCCAGCAGCCTGTCAGTGGCAGAACCCCCCGGGGAGCTGTTTTTT.